These T cell receptor beta chains were read from a single sample in a study of blood T cell repertoires in COVID-19. Measured with immunoSEQ multiplex PCR; TCRdb has only the in-frame clones, and not every one. The table shows fewer than 150,000 clones, with around 85% occurring only once. Sequenced: peripheral blood. The receptor source for this set is a man aged 65 to 85 who had recovered from COVID-19. Both conserved end residues are part of each CDR3. D genes are given only for firm matches. Some rows mark clone size as missing; the rest say once, few, many or name a class of expanded clone.

D | J | size | V | CDR3 | DNA
TRBD1 | TRBJ2-5 | NA | TRBV10-2 | CATLEDRDEETQYF | TGCGCCACCCTCGAGGACAGGGATGAAGAGACCCAGTACTTC
NA | TRBJ1-3 | few | TRBV27 | CASSLEGGGGNTIYF | TGTGCCAGCAGTTTAGAGGGTGGTGGTGGAAACACCATATATTTT
TRBD1 | TRBJ1-2 | NA | TRBV10-3 | CAIMNRGQDYGYTF | TGTGCCATCATGAACCGGGGACAGGACTATGGCTACACCTTC
TRBD2 | TRBJ2-3 | NA | TRBV5-1 | CASSLEASGGAGDTQYF | TGCGCCAGCAGCTTGGAGGCTAGCGGGGGGGCTGGGGATACGCAGTATTTT
NA | TRBJ2-7 | many | TRBV2 | CASSVLYSYEQYF | TGTGCCAGCAGTGTACTGTACTCCTACGAGCAGTACTTC
NA | TRBJ2-7 | few | TRBV3-1/TRBV3-2 | CASSQGGPEQYF | TGTGCCAGCAGCCAAGGGGGGCCCGAGCAGTACTTC
TRBD1 | TRBJ2-2 | NA | TRBV3-1/TRBV3-2 | CASSPHGTAIGGELFF | TGTGCCAGCAGCCCCCATGGGACAGCAATTGGCGGGGAGCTGTTTTTT
TRBD2 | TRBJ2-3 | NA | TRBV28 | CASSLWTSAFGGTDTQYF | TGTGCCAGCAGTTTATGGACTAGCGCTTTCGGGGGCACAGATACGCAGTATTTT
NA | TRBJ1-3 | NA | TRBV18 | CASSPRGQISGNTIYF | TGTGCCAGCTCACCACGCGGACAGATCTCTGGAAACACCATATATTTT
TRBD1 | TRBJ1-6 | NA | TRBV3-1/TRBV3-2 | CASSQPGQGSPLHF | TGTGCCAGCAGCCAACCAGGACAGGGTTCACCCCTCCACTTT
NA | TRBJ2-2 | NA | TRBV5-1 | CASSRWRGPNTGELFF | TGCGCCAGCAGTCGTTGGAGGGGACCCAACACCGGGGAGCTGTTTTTT
NA | TRBJ2-1 | NA | TRBV6-5 | CASKTGHYNEQFF | TGTGCCAGCAAGACGGGACATTACAATGAGCAGTTCTTC
TRBD1 | TRBJ2-7 | NA | TRBV7-9 | CASSSQGGTSYEQYF | TGTGCCAGCAGCTCTCAAGGGGGCACCTCCTACGAGCAGTACTTC
TRBD1 | TRBJ2-5 | NA | TRBV28 | CASSGQGWETQYF | TGTGCCAGCAGTGGACAGGGGTGGGAGACCCAGTACTTC
NA | TRBJ1-2 | once | TRBV6-1 | CASSDTGYGYTF | TGTGCCAGCAGTGATACAGGGTATGGCTACACCTTC
NA | TRBJ2-1 | few | TRBV7-6 | CASSLGDDEQFF | TGTGCCAGCAGCTTAGGCGATGATGAGCAGTTCTTC
TRBD2 | TRBJ2-3 | NA | TRBV30 | CAWRLAGGSDTQYF | TGTGCCTGGCGACTAGCGGGGGGTTCAGATACGCAGTATTTT
NA | TRBJ1-4 | NA | TRBV5-6 | CASSPAGATNEKLFF | TGTGCCAGCAGCCCGGCAGGGGCAACTAATGAAAAACTGTTTTTT
TRBD1 | TRBJ1-4 | NA | TRBV27 | CASSVGTGATNEKLFF | TGTGCCAGCAGTGTCGGGACAGGGGCAACTAATGAAAAACTGTTTTTT
TRBD1 | TRBJ2-5 | NA | TRBV5-5 | CASSKSTGGFEETQYF | TGTGCCAGCAGTAAGAGTACAGGGGGTTTTGAAGAGACCCAGTACTTC
NA | TRBJ2-2 | few | TRBV7-8 | CASSLEATPGSCFF | NA
TRBD1 | TRBJ1-1 | NA | TRBV7-2 | CASSFKSGTGDRLEAFF | TGTGCCAGCAGCTTTAAATCCGGGACAGGGGATAGACTTGAAGCTTTCTTT
TRBD1 | TRBJ1-2 | NA | TRBV7-2 | CASNLRDRGFDYGYTF | TGTGCCAGCAACCTCCGGGACAGGGGATTTGACTATGGCTACACCTTC
NA | TRBJ2-7 | NA | TRBV3-1/TRBV3-2 | CASSQFTGSSYEQYF | TGTGCCAGCAGCCAGTTTACAGGGAGCTCCTACGAGCAGTACTTC
TRBD1 | TRBJ2-1 | NA | TRBV7-8 | CASSETGGSYNEQFF | TGTGCCAGCAGCGAGACAGGGGGCTCCTACAATGAGCAGTTCTTC
TRBD2 | TRBJ2-3 | NA | TRBV7-8 | CASSPRLAGGTDTQYF | TGTGCCAGCAGCCCCAGACTAGCGGGAGGAACAGATACGCAGTATTTT
TRBD1 | TRBJ1-1 | once | TRBV6-5 | CASSWTGTSGNTEAFF | TGTGCCAGCAGTTGGACAGGCACATCTGGGAACACTGAAGCTTTCTTT
TRBD2 | TRBJ2-7 | once | TRBV5-1 | CASSLPPGRGDYEQYF | TGCGCCAGCAGCTTGCCCCCGGGACGGGGGGACTACGAGCAGTACTTC
TRBD2 | TRBJ2-7 | NA | TRBV5-1 | CASSMSLAFHEQYF | TGCGCCAGCAGCATGTCACTAGCGTTCCACGAGCAGTACTTC
NA | TRBJ2-2 | NA | TRBV28 | CASSLLVGELFF | TGTGCCAGCAGTTTATTAGTCGGGGAGCTGTTTTTT
TRBD2 | TRBJ2-7 | NA | TRBV11-2 | CASSLELAGPYEQYF | TGTGCCAGCAGCTTAGAACTAGCGGGGCCCTACGAGCAGTACTTC
NA | TRBJ1-1 | NA | TRBV5-1 | CASSAVLSNTEAFF | TGCGCCAGCAGTGCCGTACTCTCGAACACTGAAGCTTTCTTT
NA | TRBJ2-1 | NA | TRBV18 | CASSLSRVYNEQFF | TGTGCCAGCTCTCTCAGCAGGGTTTACAATGAGCAGTTCTTC
NA | TRBJ1-4 | NA | TRBV10-3 | CAAAGATGGGGEKLFF | TGTGCCGCGGCGGGGGCAACTGGAGGTGGCGGGGAAAAACTGTTTTTT
NA | TRBJ1-1 | NA | TRBV6-2/TRBV6-3 | CASSYLVQAFEAFF | TGTGCCAGCAGTTACTTGGTTCAGGCCTTTGAAGCTTTCTTT
NA | TRBJ2-2 | NA | TRBV4-3 | CASSRTLAAGELFF | TGCGCCAGCAGCCGGACGTTAGCGGCCGGGGAGCTGTTTTTT
NA | TRBJ1-5 | NA | TRBV2 | CASSELQKYQPQHF | TGTGCCAGCAGTGAATTACAGAAGTATCAGCCCCAGCATTTT
TRBD1 | TRBJ1-1 | NA | TRBV10-3 | CAIGAGTGNTEAFF | TGTGCCATCGGGGCCGGGACAGGGAACACTGAAGCTTTCTTT
TRBD1 | TRBJ2-7 | once | TRBV28 | CATSSPGDSAYEQYF | TGTGCCACCTCCTCTCCAGGGGACAGCGCCTACGAGCAGTACTTC
NA | TRBJ2-7 | NA | TRBV15 | CATSRGREENYEQYF | TGTGCCACCAGCAGGGGCAGGGAGGAAAACTACGAGCAGTACTTC
NA | TRBJ1-1 | NA | TRBV6-1 | CASSEQPGGQTEAFF | TGTGCCAGCAGTGAACAGCCAGGAGGCCAGACTGAAGCTTTCTTT
NA | TRBJ1-1 | once | TRBV5-1 | CASREGPDTEAFF | TGCGCCAGCCGGGAGGGACCGGACACTGAAGCTTTCTTT
NA | TRBJ2-2 | once | TRBV9 | CASSGGIGVVGELFF | TGTGCCAGCAGCGGCGGGATAGGGGTAGTCGGGGAGCTGTTTTTT
NA | TRBJ1-1 | NA | TRBV6-5 | CASRLGWVNTEAFF | TGTGCCAGCCGATTGGGCTGGGTGAACACTGAAGCTTTCTTT
NA | TRBJ1-6 | NA | TRBV27 | CASSPRTPLSSYNSPLHF | TGTGCCAGCAGCCCTCGGACACCCTTGAGCTCCTATAATTCACCCCTCCACTTT
NA | TRBJ2-5 | NA | TRBV10-1 | CASSETTGGGQETQYF | TGCGCCAGCAGTGAGACCACCGGGGGAGGCCAAGAGACCCAGTACTTC
NA | TRBJ2-3 | NA | TRBV11-3 | CASSFASGDTQYF | TGTGCCAGCAGCTTTGCCTCGGGAGATACGCAGTATTTT
TRBD1 | TRBJ1-4 | NA | TRBV25-1 | CASSAWTGENEKLFF | TGTGCCAGCAGTGCCTGGACAGGGGAGAATGAAAAACTGTTTTTT
NA | TRBJ2-3 | once | TRBV5-1 | CASSAGTDADTQYF | TGCGCCAGCAGCGCCGGGACTGACGCAGATACGCAGTATTTT
TRBD2 | TRBJ2-1 | few | TRBV19 | CASMGFLAGGNSYNEQFF | TGTGCCAGTATGGGATTCTTAGCGGGAGGGAATTCTTACAATGAGCAGTTCTTC
TRBD2 | TRBJ2-1 | NA | TRBV28 | CASSSGLAGALSYNEQFF | TGTGCCAGCAGCTCCGGACTAGCGGGAGCCCTATCCTACAATGAGCAGTTCTTC